This T cell receptor beta chain was identified in a study of blood T cell repertoires in COVID-19. Germline CDR1 reads MNHEY; CDR2 reads SVGAGI. The CDR3 totals 12 residues. V trimming: 6 bases; J trimming: 13 bases; junction bases outside the gene matches: 8. TCRdb's table, derived via immunoSEQ multiplex PCR, lists solely in-frame clones and lacks some. The sample consists of roughly 180,000 clones, roughly 81% of them appearing once. It was during active infection that Seattle patients were enrolled and then longitudinally followed. Sequencing used peripheral blood. The clonotype was recovered from a woman aged 50 to 60 with COVID-19, enrolled during active disease. The chain is built from TRBV6-5 and TRBJ1-4; 7 bases match TRBD1. CDR3 region: CASSNPGGILFF. The CDR3 DNA is TGTGCCAGCAGCAACCCAGGGGGTATACTGTTTTTT.